Each of the 4 T cell receptor beta chains below was sequenced from the same sample in a study of shared clonotypes between healthy human individuals. Assay used: immunoSEQ multiplex PCR; TCRdb lists only in-frame clones, some missing. The sample has about 480,000 clones, approximately 79% seen once. Sequenced material: PBMCs. The source is a woman aged 40-49 years in good health. Some clones in this sample may be carry-over from other donors' samples.

The chain couples TRBV7-2 to TRBJ2-1, with 8 bases aligning to TRBD2. In germline, CDR1 is SGHTA, CDR2 FQGNSA. V dropped 5 bases and J dropped 8; count of bases not matched to a gene: 8. The CDR3 consists of 14 residues. CDR3 region: CASSRRTSSHEQFF. The CDR3 DNA sequence: TGTGCCAGCAGCCGTAGGACTAGCTCCCATGAGCAGTTCTTC.

The gene calls are TRBV5-1 and TRBJ2-1, with no clear D. Germline assignment: CDR1 SGHRS and CDR2 YFSETQ. V shed 5 bases and J shed 0 bases, with 15 bases lying between them. The CDR3 is made up of 16 amino acids. CDR3: CASSVWTASSYNEQFF. CDR3 bases: TGCGCCAGCAGTGTTTGGACGGCTAGCTCCTACAATGAGCAGTTCTTC.

The chain links TRBV28 to TRBJ1-2; 7 bases align to TRBD1. The V and J ends lost 5 bases and 7 bases, in that order; junction bases with no gene match: 16. Per the germline V gene, CDR1 is MDHEN and CDR2 is SYDVKM. The length of the CDR3 is 16 residues. CDR3 nucleotide sequence: TGTGCCAGCAGTGCTTCGACAGGGCCGGGGGTTGGTGGCTACACCTTC. It encodes CASSASTGPGVGGYTF.

This chain uses TRBV7-8 with TRBJ2-7; D may be TRBD1 (5 bases). Germline lookup yields CDR1 SGHVS and CDR2 FQNEAQ. The CDR3 is made up of 13 amino acids. V was cut by 3 bases and J by 3 bases, with 9 bases left in between. CDR3 sequence: CASSLNQGYEQYF. The CDR3 DNA sequence: TGTGCCAGCAGCTTGAATCAGGGCTACGAGCAGTACTTC.